This TCR beta chain originates from a study of blood T cell repertoires in COVID-19 (dated by TCRdb to the early 2020s). About the investigation overall: The collaborator samples originated in the United States, Italy and Spain and spanned the acute and convalescent phases of COVID-19. Nearly every sample came with metadata listing a de-identified subject ID, COVID-19 status, age in years and sex. Subjects who had been exposed to COVID-19, were actively infected with it, or had recovered from it provided the deeply sampled blood TCRbeta repertoires that made up the dataset. The material from the prospective study consisted of cDNA or gDNA derived from T cells, B-cell-depleted T cells, or PBMCs. The repertoires were released in a freely available public database intended as a resource for research on the immune response to SARS-CoV-2. Where available, HLA class I and class II types were taken from metadata supplied by the sample provider and were not determined by assay-based typing. The samples were drawn from two sources: the first 160 participants of the ongoing ImmuneRACE study, and 1,000 to 1,500 subjects contributed by 6 global collaborators. Overall study results and their limits: Clinical and demographic metadata were provided uncurated, with the amount varying by source and participant.

About this clone itself: Its binding antigen is unknown. No base quality information exists; no much larger clone differs at one position.

TCRbeta CDR3 regions were amplified from genomic DNA by means of the immunoSEQ Assay, a bias-controlled multiplex PCR. The authors' pipeline ran thus. The number of nucleated cells in each sample was estimated from the amplification of reference gene primers within the assay. Sequence reads were collapsed and filtered to measure the absolute abundance of every unique TCRbeta CDR3 rearrangement. Productive Simpson clonality was computed per sample as the square root of Simpson's diversity index over productive rearrangements. TCRdb mirrors the immuneACCESS table, restricted to in-frame sequences. Some clones are absent from its copies; in checked studies, under half trace to an unresolved V gene, and the reason for the others is unknown. V, J and clone size were drawn from that table, and D and trimming were deduced from the DNA. The table for this sample lists a few hundred thousand clones; about nine tenths of them were counted only once. The ten largest make up 8.5% to 10% of the sample.

A second Seattle source provided samples from volunteer blood donors who had recovered from COVID-19. The collaborating institutions used their own protocols to collect whole blood in K2EDTA tubes. Collaborator samples were shipped for TCRbeta analysis as frozen whole blood, isolated PBMCs, or DNA extracted from either sample type. This clonotype originated in a man in his forties who had recovered from COVID-19. The sample taken for sequencing was peripheral blood.

The CDR3 protein: CSVLERPADGNTIYF. Here is the DNA: TGCAGCGTTTTGGAGCGGCCAGCAGATGGAAACACCATATATTTT. The rearrangement joined TRBV29-1 to TRBJ1-3, with an unclear D gene assignment. The V end loses 5 bases and the J end loses 3 bases, and a stretch of 17 bases separates them. The germline V gene encodes CDR1 SQVTM and CDR2 ANQGSEA. The CDR3 contains 15 residues, cysteine and phenylalanine counted. Only the CDR3 DNA stays, 45 bases, in frame from base 1.